A single TCR beta chain is shown here with its context. Its target is not known. This CDR3 is built from 17 residues. Germline CDR1 MDHEN, CDR2 SYDVKM. These data belong to a study of CXCR3-negative and CXCR3-positive naive CD8 T cells. On the study more broadly: Each library held about 1.5 +/- 0.3 million TRB reads, 130 million to 150 million in total.

The study's findings and limits: High diversity, comparable across both naive subsets, contrasted with much lower diversity in memory CD8+ cells. Greater hydrophobicity was found in TRB CDR3s of CXCR3-positive naive cells than of CXCR3-negative naive cells.

With UMI labels, 5' RACE was used to prepare the TRB cDNA libraries. Reprocessing the 5' RACE reads, TCRdb reports a single entry for every CDR3 protein and omits DNA. The data show about 130,000 distinct CDR3 sequences, and the top ten clones hold roughly 0.31%. The sequencing sample was made of naive CXCR3- CD8+ T cells from blood. As for subset: CD45RO-CCR7+CD27+CD95- naive CD8+ T cells lacking CXCR3 (TNR3-). The chain recombines TRBV28 with TRBJ2-1; without DNA, the TCRdb call of TRBD2 cannot be checked. The receptor was isolated from a human donor in good health. Some clones in this sample may be carry-over from other donors' samples. This CDR3 reads CASSFMGTSYYYNEQFF.